This T cell receptor (beta chain) emerged from a study of cytomegalovirus exposure and HLA in healthy donors. Study-level background: Of the donors genotyped, 398 in all, less than 90% fell in the Caucasian-associated ancestry cluster.

Details on this clone: One end of the junction does not line up with germline, which may come from a read error.

Germline assignment: CDR1 SGHDT and CDR2 YYEEEE. The CDR3 contains 14 residues. Use of 60 Vbeta and 13 Jbeta primers characterized the PCR. The method was immunoSEQ multiplex PCR; TCRdb's version includes in-frame clones alone and lacks a portion of them. The data hold about 67,000 clones, with approximately 78% observed a single time. The sequencing input was PBMCs. The clonotype comes from a man aged 35 to 55 in good health and CMV-seronegative. The chain joins TRBV5-6 to TRBJ2-7; TRBD1 is a possible D gene (5 bases). The CDR3 here is CTSSLGQGSYEQYF. CDR3 bases: TGTACCAGCAGCTTAGGTCAGGGCTCCTACGAGCAGTACTTC.